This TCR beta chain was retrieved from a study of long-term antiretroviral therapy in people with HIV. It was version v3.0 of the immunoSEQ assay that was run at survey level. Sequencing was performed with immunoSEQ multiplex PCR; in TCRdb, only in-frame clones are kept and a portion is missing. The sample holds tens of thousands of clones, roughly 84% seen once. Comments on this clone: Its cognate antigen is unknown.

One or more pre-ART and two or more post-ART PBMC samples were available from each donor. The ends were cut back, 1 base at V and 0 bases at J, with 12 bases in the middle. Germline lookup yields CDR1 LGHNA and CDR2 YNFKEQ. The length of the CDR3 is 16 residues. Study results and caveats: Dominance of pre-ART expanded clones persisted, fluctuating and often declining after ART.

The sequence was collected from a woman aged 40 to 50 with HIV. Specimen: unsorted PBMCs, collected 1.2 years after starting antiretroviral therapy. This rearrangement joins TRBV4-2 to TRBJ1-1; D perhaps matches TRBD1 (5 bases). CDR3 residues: CASSQARVGLNTEAFF. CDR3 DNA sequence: TGTGCCAGCAGCCAAGCTAGGGTGGGGCTGAACACTGAAGCTTTCTTT.